A selection of T cell receptor beta chains follows, all from one sample in a study of CD8 T cells in Susac syndrome. TCRdb processed the immunoSEQ multiplex PCR reads anew with MiXCR; each CDR3 protein has one entry. The table lists 100,000 to 150,000 distinct CDR3 sequences, about 95% of them singletons. Sequencing used CD4+ T cells from PBMCs. The receptors stem from a human donor in good health. Both conserved end residues are part of each CDR3. A D gene is named only where the DNA matches it firmly. Expanded clones are given a class, and other clones once, few, many or no size at all.

d_gene: TRBD1; v_gene: TRBV5-1; j_gene: TRBJ1-1; abundance: -; CDR3aa: CASSRDDRGLSTEAFF; CDR3nt: TGCGCCAGCAGCCGCGACGACAGGGGACTAAGCACTGAAGCTTTCTTT
d_gene: -; v_gene: TRBV29-1; j_gene: TRBJ2-5; abundance: -; CDR3aa: CSARAPVETQYF; CDR3nt: TGCAGCGCGAGGGCCCCGGTAGAGACCCAGTACTTC
d_gene: TRBD2; v_gene: TRBV18; j_gene: TRBJ2-3; abundance: -; CDR3aa: CASSPPGRATDTQYF; CDR3nt: TGTGCCAGCTCACCACCGGGGAGGGCCACAGATACGCAGTATTTT
d_gene: TRBD1; v_gene: TRBV29-1; j_gene: TRBJ2-3; abundance: -; CDR3aa: CSVRGTGGTSSTDTQYF; CDR3nt: TGCAGCGTCCGCGGGACAGGGGGGACCAGTAGCACAGATACGCAGTATTTT
d_gene: -; v_gene: TRBV29-1; j_gene: TRBJ2-1; abundance: -; CDR3aa: CSVEGGRSPLF; CDR3nt: TGCAGCGTTGAAGGCGGCAGGTCCCCTCTCTTC
d_gene: -; v_gene: TRBV3-1; j_gene: TRBJ2-3; abundance: -; CDR3aa: CASSQDLGRRSTDTQYF; CDR3nt: TGTGCCAGCAGCCAAGATCTCGGACGGCGTAGCACAGATACGCAGTATTTT
d_gene: -; v_gene: TRBV6-6; j_gene: TRBJ1-4; abundance: -; CDR3aa: CASSYSGKLFF; CDR3nt: TGTGCCAGCAGTTACTCCGGAAAACTGTTTTTT
d_gene: -; v_gene: TRBV9; j_gene: TRBJ2-5; abundance: -; CDR3aa: CASSARLGQETQYF; CDR3nt: TGTGCCAGCAGCGCTCGACTCGGCCAAGAGACCCAGTACTTC
d_gene: -; v_gene: TRBV7-9; j_gene: TRBJ2-1; abundance: -; CDR3aa: CASSPPGTAYNEQFF; CDR3nt: TGTGCCAGCAGCCCCCCTGGAACGGCCTACAATGAGCAGTTCTTC
d_gene: -; v_gene: TRBV25-1; j_gene: TRBJ2-4; abundance: -; CDR3aa: CASSTTLAQAKNIQYF; CDR3nt: TGTGCCAGCAGTACCACCCTGGCCCAAGCCAAAAACATTCAGTACTTC
d_gene: -; v_gene: TRBV6-2/TRBV6-3; j_gene: TRBJ1-5; abundance: -; CDR3aa: CASSYSTGGGSDQPQHF; CDR3nt: TGTGCCAGCAGTTACTCGACCGGGGGCGGGTCAGATCAGCCCCAGCATTTT
d_gene: -; v_gene: TRBV14; j_gene: TRBJ2-3; abundance: -; CDR3aa: CASSQEVWADTQYF; CDR3nt: TGTGCCAGCAGCCAAGAAGTTTGGGCAGATACGCAGTATTTT
d_gene: TRBD1; v_gene: TRBV20-1; j_gene: TRBJ1-2; abundance: -; CDR3aa: CSAHGQGNYGYTF; CDR3nt: TGCAGTGCACATGGACAGGGCAACTATGGCTACACCTTC
d_gene: -; v_gene: TRBV9; j_gene: TRBJ2-7; abundance: -; CDR3aa: CASSVGRDSPYEQYF; CDR3nt: TGTGCCAGCAGCGTAGGGCGGGACAGTCCCTACGAGCAGTACTTC
d_gene: TRBD1; v_gene: TRBV5-1; j_gene: TRBJ1-1; abundance: -; CDR3aa: CASSPRGGDTEAFF; CDR3nt: TGCGCCAGCAGCCCCAGGGGGGGGGACACTGAAGCTTTCTTT
d_gene: -; v_gene: TRBV2; j_gene: TRBJ1-2; abundance: -; CDR3aa: CASSEIGSPNYGYTF; CDR3nt: TGTGCCAGCAGTGAGATAGGCAGCCCTAACTATGGCTACACCTTC
d_gene: -; v_gene: TRBV20-1; j_gene: TRBJ2-1; abundance: once; CDR3aa: CSANSGLIYNEQFF; CDR3nt: TGCAGTGCTAACAGCGGGCTGATCTACAATGAGCAGTTCTTC
d_gene: TRBD2; v_gene: TRBV6-6; j_gene: TRBJ2-7; abundance: -; CDR3aa: CASLTSGSTYEQYF; CDR3nt: TGTGCCAGCCTGACTAGCGGGAGCACCTACGAGCAGTACTTC